The rows below give T cell receptor beta chains drawn from one sample of a study of shared clonotypes between healthy human individuals. Clones were sequenced by immunoSEQ multiplex PCR, and TCRdb holds only the in-frame ones, with some missing. The repertoire holds some 2 million clones, with about 95% as singletons. The sequenced sample was naive CD8+ T cells sorted from blood. The receptor set was obtained from a man aged 18 to 30 in good health. CDR3s include the opening cysteine and the closing phenylalanine or tryptophan. The D gene is left open where the match is weak. Expanded clones get a size class; other rows say once, few or many, or leave the size out.

d_call	clone_size	v_call	j_call	cdr3_aa	cdr3_nt
NA	NA	TRBV4-1	TRBJ2-5	CASSLMGGLETQYF	TGCGCCAGCAGTCTAATGGGGGGCCTGGAGACCCAGTACTTC
TRBD1	NA	TRBV9	TRBJ1-1	CASSPGTGGTEAFF	TGTGCCAGCAGCCCAGGGACAGGGGGCACTGAAGCTTTCTTT
TRBD2	NA	TRBV27	TRBJ2-1	CASSLLAGGRYNEQFF	TGTGCCAGCAGTTTACTCGCGGGGGGGCGGTACAATGAGCAGTTCTTC
NA	NA	TRBV19	TRBJ2-1	CASSIEKGWGLNEQFF	TGTGCCAGTAGTATAGAGAAGGGATGGGGACTCAATGAGCAGTTCTTC
NA	NA	TRBV4-1	TRBJ1-2	CASSPKANYGYTF	TGCGCCAGCAGCCCGAAGGCTAACTATGGCTACACCTTC
NA	NA	TRBV4-3	TRBJ2-7	CASSQDPTTYEQYF	TGCGCCAGCAGCCAAGACCCAACGACCTACGAGCAGTACTTC
TRBD1	NA	TRBV27	TRBJ2-1	CATSLGQGASEQFF	TGTGCCACCTCATTAGGACAGGGGGCCAGTGAGCAGTTCTTC
NA	NA	TRBV19	TRBJ1-2	CASSITPGSINGYTF	TGTGCCAGTAGTATAACCCCAGGGAGTATCAATGGCTACACCTTC
NA	NA	TRBV4-3	TRBJ2-2	CASSLNTGELFF	TGCGCCAGCAGCCTTAACACCGGGGAGCTGTTTTTT
TRBD1	NA	TRBV10-1	TRBJ2-1	CASSPGGYEQFF	TGCGCCAGCAGCCCAGGGGGCTATGAGCAGTTCTTC
TRBD2	NA	TRBV27	TRBJ2-3	CASSLGLAGTTDTQYF	TGTGCCAGCAGTTTGGGCCTAGCGGGGACCACAGATACGCAGTATTTT
TRBD1	NA	TRBV27	TRBJ2-7	CASSLSPGTGVHEQYF	TGTGCCAGCAGTTTATCCCCTGGGACAGGGGTCCACGAGCAGTACTTC
TRBD1	NA	TRBV5-6	TRBJ2-7	CASSPETGSIEQYF	TGTGCCAGCAGCCCGGAGACAGGGTCCATTGAGCAGTACTTC
NA	NA	TRBV5-6	TRBJ1-5	CASSPQEDDQPQHF	TGTGCCAGCAGCCCACAGGAGGACGATCAGCCCCAGCATTTT
TRBD1	NA	TRBV2	TRBJ1-5	CASSIDRGIDQPQHF	TGTGCCAGCAGTATCGACAGGGGTATCGATCAGCCCCAGCATTTT
NA	NA	TRBV6-5	TRBJ1-1	CASSPGGGEAFF	TGTGCCAGCAGCCCCGGGGGGGGAGAAGCTTTCTTT
TRBD2	NA	TRBV2	TRBJ2-1	CAVTLAGVYNEQFF	TGTGCCGTTACTCTAGCGGGGGTTTACAATGAGCAGTTCTTC
TRBD1	NA	TRBV28	TRBJ2-1	CASSPPLDREDYNEQFF	TGTGCCAGCAGTCCCCCCTTGGACAGGGAAGACTACAATGAGCAGTTCTTC
TRBD1	NA	TRBV10-2	TRBJ2-7	CASSIDRVSDEQYF	TGCGCCAGCAGTATTGACAGGGTAAGCGACGAGCAGTACTTC
TRBD2	NA	TRBV5-1	TRBJ2-5	CASSPGLAGGPSETQYF	TGCGCCAGCAGCCCAGGACTAGCGGGAGGGCCCTCTGAGACCCAGTACTTC
TRBD2	NA	TRBV9	TRBJ2-2	CASSVGLAGAINTGELFF	TGTGCCAGCAGCGTTGGACTAGCGGGGGCCATTAACACCGGGGAGCTGTTTTTT
NA	NA	TRBV5-1	TRBJ2-7	CASSLLSYEQYF	TGCGCCAGCAGCTTGCTGTCCTACGAGCAGTACTTC
NA	NA	TRBV6-1	TRBJ1-6	CASSEVGGLNSYSPLHF	TGTGCCAGCAGTGAAGTAGGGGGGCTCAACTCTTATTCACCCCTCCACTTT
TRBD2	NA	TRBV27	TRBJ2-3	CASSYLAGVGADTQYF	TGTGCCAGCAGTTACTTAGCGGGAGTGGGGGCAGATACGCAGTATTTT
NA	NA	TRBV15	TRBJ2-7	CATSRDLGSAYEQYF	TGTGCCACCAGCAGAGATCTAGGTTCAGCCTACGAGCAGTACTTC
TRBD1	NA	TRBV2	TRBJ1-1	CASRDGTGIEAFF	TGTGCCAGCAGGGACGGGACAGGGATTGAAGCTTTCTTT
TRBD1	NA	TRBV2	TRBJ2-7	CASSSRGTGYEQYF	TGTGCCAGCAGTAGCCGCGGGACAGGCTACGAGCAGTACTTC
NA	NA	TRBV15	TRBJ2-7	CATSRDGDSGNFGYEQYF	TGTGCCACCAGCAGAGATGGGGATTCAGGGAATTTTGGCTACGAGCAGTACTTC
NA	NA	TRBV7-9	TRBJ1-2	CASSLEGSPPYGYTF	TGTGCCAGCAGCTTAGAGGGCAGCCCGCCGTATGGCTACACCTTC
TRBD2	NA	TRBV10-1	TRBJ2-7	CASSETRLAGNVYEQYF	TGCGCCAGCAGTGAGACGAGGCTAGCGGGAAATGTCTACGAGCAGTACTTC
TRBD2	NA	TRBV11-2	TRBJ2-7	CASSLGGRAEEQYF	TGTGCCAGCAGCTTAGGCGGGAGGGCAGAAGAGCAGTACTTC
NA	NA	TRBV30	TRBJ2-5	CAWSALETQYF	TGTGCCTGGAGTGCCTTGGAGACCCAGTACTTC
NA	NA	TRBV28	TRBJ2-3	CASSPRVSTDTQYF	TGTGCCAGCAGCCCGAGGGTTAGCACAGATACGCAGTATTTT
NA	NA	TRBV27	TRBJ2-7	CASSLWVDYEQYF	TGTGCCAGCAGTTTATGGGTCGACTACGAGCAGTACTTC
TRBD1	NA	TRBV19	TRBJ2-3	CASSIVAGGEDTQYF	TGTGCCAGTAGTATTGTGGCAGGGGGCGAAGATACGCAGTATTTT
TRBD1	once	TRBV5-6	TRBJ1-1	CASSNPQGKYTEAFF	TGTGCCAGCAGCAACCCACAGGGGAAATACACTGAAGCTTTCTTT
TRBD1	NA	TRBV6-5	TRBJ2-7	CASSYSTGEGYYEQYF	TGTGCCAGCAGTTACTCAACAGGGGAAGGCTACTACGAGCAGTACTTC
TRBD2	NA	TRBV5-1	TRBJ2-7	CASSEGLAGGAGEQYF	TGCGCCAGCAGCGAGGGACTAGCGGGGGGCGCGGGTGAGCAGTACTTC
TRBD1	once	TRBV7-2	TRBJ2-1	CASSSLTGRYTSNEQFF	TGTGCCAGCAGCTCCCTGACAGGGCGCTACACTAGCAATGAGCAGTTCTTC
TRBD1	NA	TRBV4-1	TRBJ1-2	CASSQAVGTGEDYTF	TGCGCCAGCAGCCAAGCGGTTGGGACAGGGGAAGACTACACCTTC
NA	NA	TRBV14	TRBJ2-7	CASSQDKVGGITYEQYF	TGTGCCAGCAGCCAAGACAAAGTCGGGGGCATTACCTACGAGCAGTACTTC
NA	NA	TRBV4-3	TRBJ2-3	CASSQAPGVGTDTQYF	TGCGCCAGCAGCCAAGCACCGGGAGTGGGCACAGATACGCAGTATTTT
NA	NA	TRBV27	TRBJ1-1	CASKEGENTEAFF	TGTGCCAGCAAGGAGGGGGAGAACACTGAAGCTTTCTTT
TRBD1	NA	TRBV19	TRBJ2-7	CASSIGTGPYEQYF	TGTGCCAGTAGTATAGGGACAGGCCCCTACGAGCAGTACTTC
NA	NA	TRBV9	TRBJ1-1	CASSAQAYHTEAFF	TGTGCCAGCAGCGCTCAGGCCTATCACACTGAAGCTTTCTTT
NA	NA	TRBV30	TRBJ1-1	CAWQNTEAFF	TGTGCCTGGCAAAACACTGAAGCTTTCTTT
NA	NA	TRBV6-1	TRBJ2-1	CASSEWDGDYNEQFF	TGTGCCAGCAGTGAGTGGGACGGGGATTACAATGAGCAGTTCTTC
TRBD1	once	TRBV5-1	TRBJ2-1	CASSFLTGGAYNEQFF	TGCGCCAGCAGCTTTCTAACAGGGGGCGCTTACAATGAGCAGTTCTTC
NA	NA	TRBV5-1	TRBJ1-2	CASSLEVLGSSYGYTF	TGCGCCAGCAGCTTGGAGGTGTTGGGGTCCAGCTATGGCTACACCTTC
NA	NA	TRBV6-6	TRBJ1-2	CASSYYLTVEGYTF	TGTGCCAGCAGTTATTATTTGACAGTCGAAGGCTACACCTTC
NA	NA	TRBV11-2	TRBJ1-6	CASSFPRVHSPLHF	TGTGCCAGCAGCTTTCCCAGGGTGCACTCACCCCTCCACTTT
NA	NA	TRBV6-5	TRBJ2-3	CASSYGSTDTQYF	TGTGCCAGCAGTTATGGCTCCACAGATACGCAGTATTTT
TRBD1	NA	TRBV29-1	TRBJ2-5	CSVEVPGTAQETQYF	TGCAGCGTTGAAGTACCCGGGACAGCTCAAGAGACCCAGTACTTC